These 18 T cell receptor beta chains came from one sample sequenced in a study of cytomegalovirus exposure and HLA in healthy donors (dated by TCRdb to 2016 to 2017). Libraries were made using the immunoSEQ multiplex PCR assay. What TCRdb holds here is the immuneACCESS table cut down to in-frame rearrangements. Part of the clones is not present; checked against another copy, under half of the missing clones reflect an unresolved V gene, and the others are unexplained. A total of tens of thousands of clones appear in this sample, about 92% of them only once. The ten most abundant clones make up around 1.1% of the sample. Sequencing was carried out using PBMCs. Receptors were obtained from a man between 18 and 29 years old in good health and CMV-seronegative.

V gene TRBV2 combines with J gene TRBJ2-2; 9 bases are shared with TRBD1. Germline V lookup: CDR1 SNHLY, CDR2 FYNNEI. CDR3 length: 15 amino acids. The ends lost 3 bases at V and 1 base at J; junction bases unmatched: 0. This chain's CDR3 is CASSETGGNTGELFF. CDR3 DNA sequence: TGTGCCAGCAGTGAGACAGGGGGGAACACCGGGGAGCTGTTTTTT.

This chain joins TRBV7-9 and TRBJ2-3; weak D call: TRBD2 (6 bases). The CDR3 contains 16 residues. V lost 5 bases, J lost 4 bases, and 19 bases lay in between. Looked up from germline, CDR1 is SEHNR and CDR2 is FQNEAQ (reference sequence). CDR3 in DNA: TGTGCCAGCAGCACCCTCTTTGGCAGGGAGGCAGATACGCAGTATTTT. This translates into CASSTLFGREADTQYF.

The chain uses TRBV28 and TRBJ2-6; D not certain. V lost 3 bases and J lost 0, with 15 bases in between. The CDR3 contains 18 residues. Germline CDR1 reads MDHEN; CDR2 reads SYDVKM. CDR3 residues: CASSFMWVTASGANVLTF. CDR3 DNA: TGTGCCAGCAGTTTTATGTGGGTCACAGCCTCTGGGGCCAACGTCCTGACTTTC.

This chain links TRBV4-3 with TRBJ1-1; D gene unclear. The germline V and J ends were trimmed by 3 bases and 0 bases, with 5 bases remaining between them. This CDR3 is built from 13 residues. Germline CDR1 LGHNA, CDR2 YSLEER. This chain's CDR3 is CASSQFMNTEAFF. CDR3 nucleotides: TGCGCCAGCAGCCAGTTCATGAACACTGAAGCTTTCTTT.

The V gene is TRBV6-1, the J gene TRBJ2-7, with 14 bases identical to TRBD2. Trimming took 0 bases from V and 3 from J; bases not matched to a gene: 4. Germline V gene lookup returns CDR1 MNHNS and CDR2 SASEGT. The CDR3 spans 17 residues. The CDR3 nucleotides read TGTGCCAGCAGTGAAGCGGTAGGGACTAGCGGGAGCTACGAGCAGTACTTC. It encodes CASSEAVGTSGSYEQYF.

The CDR3 is CASSFSGSFTYEQFF. The CDR3, as DNA: TGTGCCAGCAGTTTTAGCGGGTCTTTCACCTATGAGCAGTTCTTC. This chain joins TRBV27 and TRBJ2-1; 7 positions match TRBD2. This CDR3 spans 15 amino acids. The ends lost 3 bases at V and 8 bases at J; junction bases unmatched: 10. In germline, CDR1 is MNHEY, CDR2 SMNVEV (reference sequence).

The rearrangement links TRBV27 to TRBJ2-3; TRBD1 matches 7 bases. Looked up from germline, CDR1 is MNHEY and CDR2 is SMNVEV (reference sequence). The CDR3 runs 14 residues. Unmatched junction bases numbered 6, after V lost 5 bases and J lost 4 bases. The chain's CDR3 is CASSRQGSADTQYF. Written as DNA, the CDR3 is TGTGCCAGCAGTCGACAGGGTTCGGCAGATACGCAGTATTTT.

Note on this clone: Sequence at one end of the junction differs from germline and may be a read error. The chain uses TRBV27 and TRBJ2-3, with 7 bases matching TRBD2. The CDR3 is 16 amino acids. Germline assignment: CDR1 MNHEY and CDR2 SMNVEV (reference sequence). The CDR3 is CASSPEASGITNTQYF. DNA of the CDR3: TGTGCCAGCAGTCCAGAGGCTAGCGGAATCACAAATACGCAGTATTTT.

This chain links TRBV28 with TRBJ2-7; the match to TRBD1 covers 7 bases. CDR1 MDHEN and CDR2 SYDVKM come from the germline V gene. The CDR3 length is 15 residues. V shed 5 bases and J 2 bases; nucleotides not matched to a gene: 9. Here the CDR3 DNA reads TGTGCCAGCAGTCCAGCATTAGGACAGGCCTACGAGCAGTACTTC. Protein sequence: CASSPALGQAYEQYF.

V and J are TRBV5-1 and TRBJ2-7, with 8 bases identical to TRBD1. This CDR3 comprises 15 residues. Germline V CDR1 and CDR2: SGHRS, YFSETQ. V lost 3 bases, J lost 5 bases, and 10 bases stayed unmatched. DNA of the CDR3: TGCGCCAGCAGCTCGCTACAGGGGGTTAAAAACGAGCAGTACTTC. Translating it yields CASSSLQGVKNEQYF.

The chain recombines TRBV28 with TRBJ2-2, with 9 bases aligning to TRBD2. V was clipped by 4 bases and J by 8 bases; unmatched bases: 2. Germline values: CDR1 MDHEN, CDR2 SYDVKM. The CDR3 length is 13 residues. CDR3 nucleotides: TGTGCCAGCAGTTCCAGCGGGAGGGGGGAGCTGTTTTTT. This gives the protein CASSSSGRGELFF. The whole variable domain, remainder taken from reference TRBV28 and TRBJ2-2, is DVKVTQSSRYLVKRTGEKVFLECVQDMDHENMFWYRQDPGLGLRLIYFSYDVKMKEKGDIPEGYSVSREKKERFSLILESASTNQTSMYLCASSSSGRGELFFGEGSRLTVL.

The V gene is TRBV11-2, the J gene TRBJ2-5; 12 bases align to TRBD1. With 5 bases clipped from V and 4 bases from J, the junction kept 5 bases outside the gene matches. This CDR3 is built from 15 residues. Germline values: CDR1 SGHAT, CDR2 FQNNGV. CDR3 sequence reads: CASSAGTGGPETQYF. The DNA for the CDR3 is TGTGCCAGCAGCGCCGGGACAGGGGGCCCAGAGACCCAGTACTTC.

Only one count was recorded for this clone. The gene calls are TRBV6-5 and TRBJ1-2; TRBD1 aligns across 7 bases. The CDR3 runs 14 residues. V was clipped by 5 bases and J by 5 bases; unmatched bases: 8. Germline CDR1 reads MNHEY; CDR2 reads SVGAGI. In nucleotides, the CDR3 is TGTGCCAGCAGTAACCACCGGGACAGTTATGGCTACACCTTC. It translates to CASSNHRDSYGYTF.

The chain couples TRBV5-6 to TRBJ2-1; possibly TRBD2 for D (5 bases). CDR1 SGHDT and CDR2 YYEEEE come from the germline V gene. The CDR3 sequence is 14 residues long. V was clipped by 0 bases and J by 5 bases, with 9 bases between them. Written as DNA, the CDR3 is TGTGCCAGCAGCTTGGTGGGAGTTAACAATGAGCAGTTCTTC. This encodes CASSLVGVNNEQFF. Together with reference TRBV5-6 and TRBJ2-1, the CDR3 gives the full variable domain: DAGVTQSPTHLIKTRGQQVTLRCSPKSGHDTVSWYQQALGQGPQFIFQYYEEEERQRGNFPDRFSGHQFPNYSSELNVNALLLGDSALYLCASSLVGVNNEQFFGPGTRLTVL.

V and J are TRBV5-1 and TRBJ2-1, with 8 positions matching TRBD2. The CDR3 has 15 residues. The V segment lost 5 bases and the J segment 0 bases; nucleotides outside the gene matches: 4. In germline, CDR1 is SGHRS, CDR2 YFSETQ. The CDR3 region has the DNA TGCGCCAGCAGGTTAGCGGGAAGCTCCTACAATGAGCAGTTCTTC. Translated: CASRLAGSSYNEQFF.

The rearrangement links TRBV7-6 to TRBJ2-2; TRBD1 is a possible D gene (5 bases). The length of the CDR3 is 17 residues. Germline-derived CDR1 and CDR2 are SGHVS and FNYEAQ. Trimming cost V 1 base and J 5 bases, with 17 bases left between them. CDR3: CASSLGSLGAGTGELFF. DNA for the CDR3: TGTGCCAGCAGCTTAGGGTCCCTAGGGGCCGGGACCGGGGAGCTGTTTTTT.

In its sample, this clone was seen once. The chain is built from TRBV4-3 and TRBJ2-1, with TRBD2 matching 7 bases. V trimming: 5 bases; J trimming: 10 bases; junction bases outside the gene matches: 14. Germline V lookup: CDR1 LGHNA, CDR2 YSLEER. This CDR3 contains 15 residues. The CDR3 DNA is TGCGCCAGCAGCGCCAGACTAGCTAGGGTTGGGGAGCAGTTCTTC. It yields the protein CASSARLARVGEQFF.

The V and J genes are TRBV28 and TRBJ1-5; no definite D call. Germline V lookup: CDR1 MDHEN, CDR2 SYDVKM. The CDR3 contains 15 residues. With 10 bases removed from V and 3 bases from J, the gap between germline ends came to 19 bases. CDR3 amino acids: CATLAGGRLNQPQHF. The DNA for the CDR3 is TGTGCCACGCTCGCCGGTGGCAGGCTCAATCAGCCCCAGCATTTT.